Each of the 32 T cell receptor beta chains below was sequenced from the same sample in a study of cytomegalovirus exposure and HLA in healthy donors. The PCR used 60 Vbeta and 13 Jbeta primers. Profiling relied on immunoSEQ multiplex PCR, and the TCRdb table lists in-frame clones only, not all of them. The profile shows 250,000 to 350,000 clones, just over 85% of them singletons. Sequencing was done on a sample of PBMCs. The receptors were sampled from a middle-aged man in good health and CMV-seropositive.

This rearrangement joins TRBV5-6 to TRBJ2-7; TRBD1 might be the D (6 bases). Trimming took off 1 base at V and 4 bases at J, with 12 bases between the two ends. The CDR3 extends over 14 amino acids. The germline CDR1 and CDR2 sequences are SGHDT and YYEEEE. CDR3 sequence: CASSLQGSLYEQYF. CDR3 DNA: TGTGCCAGCAGCTTGCAGGGGTCCTTATACGAGCAGTACTTC.

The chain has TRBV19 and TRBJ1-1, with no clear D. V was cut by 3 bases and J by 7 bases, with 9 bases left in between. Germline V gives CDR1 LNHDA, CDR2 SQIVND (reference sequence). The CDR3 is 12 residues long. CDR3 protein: CASSIGVNEAFF. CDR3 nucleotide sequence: TGTGCCAGTAGTATCGGAGTGAATGAAGCTTTCTTT.

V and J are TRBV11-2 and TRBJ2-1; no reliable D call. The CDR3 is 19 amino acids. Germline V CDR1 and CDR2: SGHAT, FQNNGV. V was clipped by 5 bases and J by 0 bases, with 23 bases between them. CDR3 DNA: TGTGCCAGCAGCCCCAGACTCCCGAAATTTCCCAGCTCCTACAATGAGCAGTTCTTC. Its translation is CASSPRLPKFPSSYNEQFF.

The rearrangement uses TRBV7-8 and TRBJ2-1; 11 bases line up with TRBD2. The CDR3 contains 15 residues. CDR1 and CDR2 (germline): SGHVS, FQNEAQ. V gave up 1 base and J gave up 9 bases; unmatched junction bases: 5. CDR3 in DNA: TGTGCCAGCAGCTTAGTACTAGCGGGAGCGTCTGAGCAGTTCTTC. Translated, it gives CASSLVLAGASEQFF.

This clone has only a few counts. CDR3 bases: TGTGCCAGTAGTATAGGACAGGGGGCGGCCGGGGAGCTGTTTTTT. Translation: CASSIGQGAAGELFF. This chain joins TRBV19 and TRBJ2-2, with 10 nucleotides matching TRBD1. The CDR3 covers 15 residues. The junction had 2 bases not matched to a gene; V was cut back by 1 base and J by 6 bases. The germline V gene encodes CDR1 LNHDA and CDR2 SQIVND (reference sequence).

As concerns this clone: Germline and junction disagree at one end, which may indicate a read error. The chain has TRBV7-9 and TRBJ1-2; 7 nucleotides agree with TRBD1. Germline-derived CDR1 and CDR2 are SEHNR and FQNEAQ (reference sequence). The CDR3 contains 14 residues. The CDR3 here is CSSSPLQGVYGYTF. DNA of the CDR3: TGTTCCAGCAGCCCTCTGCAGGGGGTCTATGGCTACACCTTC. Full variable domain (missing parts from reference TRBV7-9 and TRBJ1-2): DTGVSQNPRHKITKRGQNVTFRCDPISEHNRLYWYRQTLGQGPEFLTYFQNEAQLEKSRLLSDRFSAERPKGSFSTLEIQRTEQGDSAMYLCSSSPLQGVYGYTFGSGTRLTVV.

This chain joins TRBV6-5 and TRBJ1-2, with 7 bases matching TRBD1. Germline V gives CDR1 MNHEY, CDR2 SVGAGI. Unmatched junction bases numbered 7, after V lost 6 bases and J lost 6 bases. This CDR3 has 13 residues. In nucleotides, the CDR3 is TGTGCCAGCAGCCGGACAGGAATAGATGGCTACACCTTC. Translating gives CASSRTGIDGYTF.

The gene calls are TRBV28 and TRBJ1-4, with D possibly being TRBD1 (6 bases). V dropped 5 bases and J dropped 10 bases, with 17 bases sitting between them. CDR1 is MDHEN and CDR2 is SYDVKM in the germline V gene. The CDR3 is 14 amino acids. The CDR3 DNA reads TGTGCCAGCAGTGGGGACAAACAAATTGGAAAACTGTTTTTT. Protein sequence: CASSGDKQIGKLFF. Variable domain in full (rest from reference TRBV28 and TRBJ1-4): DVKVTQSSRYLVKRTGEKVFLECVQDMDHENMFWYRQDPGLGLRLIYFSYDVKMKEKGDIPEGYSVSREKKERFSLILESASTNQTSMYLCASSGDKQIGKLFFGSGTQLSVL.

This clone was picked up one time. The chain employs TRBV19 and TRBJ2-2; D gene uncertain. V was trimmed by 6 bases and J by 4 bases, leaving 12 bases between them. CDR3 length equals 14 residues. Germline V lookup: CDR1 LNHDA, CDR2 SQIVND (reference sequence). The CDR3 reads CASRVPSGTGELFF. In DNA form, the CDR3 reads TGTGCCAGTAGAGTCCCGTCGGGCACCGGGGAGCTGTTTTTT.

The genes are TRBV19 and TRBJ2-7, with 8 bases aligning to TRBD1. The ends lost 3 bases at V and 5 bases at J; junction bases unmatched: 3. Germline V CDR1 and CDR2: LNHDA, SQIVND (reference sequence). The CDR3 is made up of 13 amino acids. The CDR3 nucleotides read TGTGCCAGTAGTATCTGGACAGGGAACGAGCAGTACTTC. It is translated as CASSIWTGNEQYF.

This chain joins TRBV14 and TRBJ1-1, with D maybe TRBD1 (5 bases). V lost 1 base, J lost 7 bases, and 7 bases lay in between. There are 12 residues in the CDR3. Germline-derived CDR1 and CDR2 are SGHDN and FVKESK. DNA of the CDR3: TGTGCCAGCAGCCAAGGGGGACTTGAAGCTTTCTTT. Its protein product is CASSQGGLEAFF.

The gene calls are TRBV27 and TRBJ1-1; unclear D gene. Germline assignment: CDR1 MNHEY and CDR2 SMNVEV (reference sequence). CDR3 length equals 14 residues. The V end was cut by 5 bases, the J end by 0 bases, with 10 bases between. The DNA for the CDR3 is TGTGCCAGCAGTAAAGAGGGAATGAACACTGAAGCTTTCTTT. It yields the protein CASSKEGMNTEAFF.

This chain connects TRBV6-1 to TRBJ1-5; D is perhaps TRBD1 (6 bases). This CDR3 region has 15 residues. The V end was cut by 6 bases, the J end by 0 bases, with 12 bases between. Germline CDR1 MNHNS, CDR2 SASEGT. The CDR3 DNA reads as TGTGCCAGCAGGGGGGGGGCGTATAGCAATCAGCCCCAGCATTTT. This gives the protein CASRGGAYSNQPQHF.

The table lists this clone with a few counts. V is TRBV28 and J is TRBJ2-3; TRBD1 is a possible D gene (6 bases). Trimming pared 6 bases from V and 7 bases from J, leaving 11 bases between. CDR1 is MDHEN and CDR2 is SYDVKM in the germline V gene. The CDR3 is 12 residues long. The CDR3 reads CASRSGAHTQYF. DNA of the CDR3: TGTGCCAGCAGGTCAGGGGCTCATACGCAGTATTTT.

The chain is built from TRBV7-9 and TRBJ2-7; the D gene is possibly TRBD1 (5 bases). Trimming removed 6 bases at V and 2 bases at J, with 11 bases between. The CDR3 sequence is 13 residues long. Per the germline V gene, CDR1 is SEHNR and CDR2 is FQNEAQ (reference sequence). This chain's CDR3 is CASRDTLTYEQYF. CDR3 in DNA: TGTGCCAGCAGGGACACTCTTACCTACGAGCAGTACTTC.

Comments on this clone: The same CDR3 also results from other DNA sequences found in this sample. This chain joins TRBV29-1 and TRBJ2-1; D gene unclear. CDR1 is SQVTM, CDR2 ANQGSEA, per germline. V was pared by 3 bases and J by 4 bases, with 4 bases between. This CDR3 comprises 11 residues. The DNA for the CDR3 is TGCAGCGTTGAGAGATACAATGAGCAGTTCTTC. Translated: CSVERYNEQFF.

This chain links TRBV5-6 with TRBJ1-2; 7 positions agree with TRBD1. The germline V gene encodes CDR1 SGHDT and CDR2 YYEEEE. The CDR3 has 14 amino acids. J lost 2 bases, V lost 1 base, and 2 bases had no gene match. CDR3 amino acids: CASSLSDRNYGYTF. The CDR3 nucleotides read TGTGCCAGCAGCTTGTCGGACAGGAACTATGGCTACACCTTC. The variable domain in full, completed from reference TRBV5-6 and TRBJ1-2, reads DAGVTQSPTHLIKTRGQQVTLRCSPKSGHDTVSWYQQALGQGPQFIFQYYEEEERQRGNFPDRFSGHQFPNYSSELNVNALLLGDSALYLCASSLSDRNYGYTFGSGTRLTVV.

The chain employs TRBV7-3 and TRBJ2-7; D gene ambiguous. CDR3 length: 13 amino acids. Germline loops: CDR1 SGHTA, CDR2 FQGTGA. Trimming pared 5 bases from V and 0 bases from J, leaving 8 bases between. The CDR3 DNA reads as TGTGCCAGCAGCATTGACTTCTCCTACGAGCAGTACTTC. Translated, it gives CASSIDFSYEQYF.

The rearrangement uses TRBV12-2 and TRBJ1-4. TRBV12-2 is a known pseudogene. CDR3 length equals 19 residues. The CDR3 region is CASRKAELSPPEPNEKLFF. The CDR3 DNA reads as TGTGCAAGTCGCAAAGCGGAACTCTCCCCCCCCGAGCCCAATGAAAAACTGTTTTTT.

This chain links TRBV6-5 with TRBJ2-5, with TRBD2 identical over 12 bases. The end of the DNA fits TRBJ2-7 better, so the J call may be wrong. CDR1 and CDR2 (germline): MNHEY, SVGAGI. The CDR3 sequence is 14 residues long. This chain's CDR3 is CASRLLAGGYEQYF. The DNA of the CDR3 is TGTGCCAGCAGGCTACTAGCGGGGGGCTACGAGCAGTACTTC.

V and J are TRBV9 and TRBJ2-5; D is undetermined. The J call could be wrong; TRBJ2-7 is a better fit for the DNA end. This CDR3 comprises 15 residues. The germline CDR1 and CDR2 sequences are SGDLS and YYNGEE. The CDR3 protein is CASSVGMRSDYEQYF. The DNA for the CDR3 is TGTGCCAGCAGCGTAGGAATGCGGTCAGACTACGAGCAGTACTTC.

CDR3 sequence (DNA): TGCGCCAGCAGCCGGGGGGACAGTTCGAACACTGAAGCTTTCTTT. Its translation: CASSRGDSSNTEAFF. The rearrangement links TRBV4-1 to TRBJ1-1; 7 nucleotides match TRBD1. This CDR3 is 15 amino acids long. CDR1 and CDR2 from the germline V gene are MGHRA and YSYEKL. The J segment lost 1 base and the V segment lost 4 bases, leaving 6 bases of the junction unmatched.

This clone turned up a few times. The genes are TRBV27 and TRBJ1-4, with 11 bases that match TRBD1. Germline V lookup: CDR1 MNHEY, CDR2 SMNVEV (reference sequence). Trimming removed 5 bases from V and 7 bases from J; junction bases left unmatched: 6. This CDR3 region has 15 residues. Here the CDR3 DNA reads TGTGCCAGCAGTAAGGACAGGGGGCTCATTGAAAAACTGTTTTTT. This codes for CASSKDRGLIEKLFF.

The CDR3: CASSHPREGGDTQYF. CDR3 sequence (DNA): TGTGCCAGCAGCCACCCCCGGGAGGGTGGAGATACGCAGTATTTT. V gene TRBV27 combines with J gene TRBJ2-3, with 8 bases aligning to TRBD2. This CDR3 has 15 residues. Trimming cost V 6 bases and J 5 bases; bases outside gene matches: 10. CDR1 is MNHEY, CDR2 SMNVEV, per germline (reference sequence).

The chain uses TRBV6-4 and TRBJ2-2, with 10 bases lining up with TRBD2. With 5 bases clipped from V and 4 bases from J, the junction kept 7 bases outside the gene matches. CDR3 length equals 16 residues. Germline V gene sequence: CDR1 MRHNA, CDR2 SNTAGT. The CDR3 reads CASSPSGRGSTGELFF. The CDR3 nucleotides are TGTGCCAGCAGTCCCAGCGGGAGGGGGAGCACCGGGGAGCTGTTTTTT.

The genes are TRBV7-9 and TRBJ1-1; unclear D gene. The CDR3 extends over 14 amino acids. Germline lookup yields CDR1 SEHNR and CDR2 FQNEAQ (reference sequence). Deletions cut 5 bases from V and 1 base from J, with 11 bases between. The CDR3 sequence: CASSPNPQNTEAFF. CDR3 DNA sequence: TGTGCCAGCAGCCCTAATCCCCAGAACACTGAAGCTTTCTTT.

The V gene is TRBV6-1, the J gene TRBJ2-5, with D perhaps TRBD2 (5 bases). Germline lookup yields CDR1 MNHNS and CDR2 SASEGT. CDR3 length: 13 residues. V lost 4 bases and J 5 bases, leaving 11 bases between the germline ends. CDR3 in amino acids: CASSGGGLETQYF. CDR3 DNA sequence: TGTGCCAGCAGTGGTGGCGGGTTGGAGACCCAGTACTTC.

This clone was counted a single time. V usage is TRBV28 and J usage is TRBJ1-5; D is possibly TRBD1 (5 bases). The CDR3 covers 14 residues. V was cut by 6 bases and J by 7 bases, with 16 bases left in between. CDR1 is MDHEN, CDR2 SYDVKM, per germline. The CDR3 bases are TGTGCCAGCAGCCCACCCCCCCAGGGACAGCCCCAGCATTTT. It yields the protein CASSPPPQGQPQHF.

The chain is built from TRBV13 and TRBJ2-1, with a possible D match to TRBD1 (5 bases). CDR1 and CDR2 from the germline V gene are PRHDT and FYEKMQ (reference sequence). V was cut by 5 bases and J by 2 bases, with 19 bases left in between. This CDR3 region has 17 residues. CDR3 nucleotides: TGTGCCAGCAGCCCCCCCCGCCGCCAGGGAACCTACAATGAGCAGTTCTTC. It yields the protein CASSPPRRQGTYNEQFF.

The CDR3 reads CASSLGGGPYEQYF. Written as DNA, the CDR3 is TGTGCCAGCAGCTTGGGGGGAGGGCCATACGAGCAGTACTTC. This chain links TRBV7-2 with TRBJ2-5, with 7 bases lining up with TRBD2. The assigned J gene may be wrong: the sequence end matches TRBJ2-7 better. The CDR3 sequence is 14 residues long. Germline V gives CDR1 SGHTA, CDR2 FQGNSA.

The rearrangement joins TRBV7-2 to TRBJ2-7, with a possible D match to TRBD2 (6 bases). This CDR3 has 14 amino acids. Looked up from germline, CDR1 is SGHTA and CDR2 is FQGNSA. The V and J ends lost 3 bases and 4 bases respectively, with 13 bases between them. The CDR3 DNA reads TGTGCCAGCAGCTTGCGGGGCAGTCAGTACGAGCAGTACTTC. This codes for CASSLRGSQYEQYF.

CDR3 amino acids: CASSTRLGTSDFSYNEQFF. The CDR3 DNA sequence: TGTGCCAGCAGTACGAGACTCGGGACTAGCGATTTCTCCTACAATGAGCAGTTCTTC. The chain joins TRBV2 to TRBJ2-1; 10 nucleotides align to TRBD2. Germline trimming cut 5 bases from V and 0 bases from J; bases unmatched to any gene: 13. CDR1 and CDR2 from the germline V gene are SNHLY and FYNNEI. The CDR3 loop spans 19 amino acids.